This entry is about one T cell receptor beta chain. Its matching antigen is unknown. This entry comes from a study of T cells after yellow fever vaccination. TCRdb re-derived calls from the 5' RACE reads in MiXCR, one entry per CDR3 protein. The sample has 200,000 to 300,000 distinct CDR3 sequences, 10% to 15% seen once. Study-level findings and limits: Clones from primary vaccination mostly reappeared after the booster (around 96% CD4, approximately 86% CD8).

The junction had 6 bases not matched to a gene; V was cut back by 4 bases and J by 4 bases. The CDR3 totals 15 residues. CDR1 is SGHRS, CDR2 YFSETQ, per germline. The clonotype originates from a man in his thirties or forties who received the YFV17D yellow fever vaccine. V usage is TRBV5-1 and J usage is TRBJ2-7, with 12 nucleotides matching TRBD1. The sequenced sample was CD4+ T cells sorted from PBMCs, obtained 45 days after the yellow fever booster vaccination. CDR3 region: CASSLRDRGQYEQYF. CDR3 DNA sequence: TGCGCCAGCAGCCTTCGGGACAGGGGGCAGTACGAGCAGTACTTC. The full variable domain, rest sourced from reference TRBV5-1 and TRBJ2-7, is KAGVTQTPRYLIKTRGQQVTLSCSPISGHRSVSWYQQTPGQGLQFLFEYFSETQRNKGNFPGRFSGRQFSNSRSEMNVSTLELGDSALYLCASSLRDRGQYEQYFGPGTRLTVT.